Below, 24 T cell receptor beta chains from the same sample are listed, as sequenced in a study of blood T cell repertoires in COVID-19. The method was immunoSEQ multiplex PCR; TCRdb's version includes in-frame clones alone and lacks a portion of them. The table has about 130,000 clones, about four fifths seen once; the top ten hold about 17%. The sequenced sample consisted of peripheral blood. The receptors originated from a woman of 80 years or more with acute or convalescent COVID-19.

The V gene is TRBV11-2, the J gene TRBJ2-1; 8 bases align to TRBD2. V lost 1 base, J lost 8 bases, and 10 bases stayed unmatched. CDR1 is SGHAT, CDR2 FQNNGV, per germline. CDR3 length equals 16 residues. The CDR3 here is CASSLGVSGIVYEQFF. The CDR3 DNA follows: TGTGCCAGCAGCTTAGGTGTTAGCGGGATTGTATATGAGCAGTTCTTC.

The J gene is TRBJ2-7, the V gene TRBV9, with 9 bases matching TRBD1. In germline, CDR1 is SGDLS, CDR2 YYNGEE. V shed 3 bases and J 5 bases; nucleotides not matched to a gene: 9. The CDR3 runs 15 residues. The CDR3 nucleotides read TGTGCCAGCAGCGGACCCGACAGGGGGAAAAACGAGCAGTACTTC. Its translation is CASSGPDRGKNEQYF. Full variable domain (outside the CDR3, taken from reference TRBV9 and TRBJ2-7): DSGVTQTPKHLITATGQRVTLRCSPRSGDLSVYWYQQSLDQGLQFLIQYYNGEERAKGNILERFSAQQFPDLHSELNLSSLELGDSALYFCASSGPDRGKNEQYFGPGTRLTVT.

This clone occurred a few times. The CDR3 DNA sequence: TGTGCCAGTAGTATAGCGGGAGGAGGGGGCTACAATGAGCAGTTCTTC. Protein: CASSIAGGGGYNEQFF. The chain is built from TRBV19 and TRBJ2-1; possibly TRBD2 for D (7 bases). Between the trimmed V and J ends, which lost 1 base and 3 bases, there was a span of 13 bases. The CDR3 loop spans 16 amino acids. CDR1 and CDR2 from the germline V gene are LNHDA and SQIVND (reference sequence).

The chain combines TRBV9 with TRBJ1-6; D gene ambiguous. Trimming stripped 0 bases from V and 10 bases from J, with 8 bases between. The V gene's germline CDR1 is SGDLS and CDR2 YYNGEE. The CDR3 totals 13 residues. CDR3: CASSVGPASPLHF. CDR3 in DNA: TGTGCCAGCAGCGTAGGCCCCGCGTCACCCCTCCACTTT.

The chain employs TRBV3-1 (or the pseudogene TRBV3-2) and TRBJ1-2; no firm D call. Per germline, CDR1 LGHDT and CDR2 YNNKEL (reference sequence). V shed 5 bases and J shed 6 bases, with 13 bases lying between them. CDR3 length: 13 residues. CDR3 sequence (DNA): TGTGCCAGCAGCAAAGGGCCCAACGATGGCTACACCTTC. Encoded protein: CASSKGPNDGYTF.

The table lists this clone with a few counts. The chain uses TRBV7-2 and TRBJ2-2; 11 positions match TRBD2. V dropped 3 bases and J dropped 6; count of bases not matched to a gene: 3. This CDR3 is 15 amino acids long. Germline lookup yields CDR1 SGHTA and CDR2 FQGNSA. Here the CDR3 reads CASSFSGRAAGELFF. The CDR3 bases are TGTGCCAGCAGCTTTAGCGGGAGGGCGGCCGGGGAGCTGTTTTTT.

V usage is TRBV30 and J usage is TRBJ2-5; D is ambiguous. V lost 2 bases to trimming and J lost 4 bases, with 5 bases between them. Germline CDR1 GTSNPN, CDR2 SVGIG (reference sequence). The CDR3 consists of 11 residues. CDR3 residues: CAWSPRETQYF. In nucleotides, the CDR3 is TGTGCCTGGAGTCCCCGAGAGACCCAGTACTTC.

This chain uses TRBV19 with TRBJ1-1; 10 bases are shared with TRBD1. This CDR3 comprises 15 residues. The trim removed 6 bases at V and 1 base at J, leaving 5 bases unmatched. Germline loops: CDR1 LNHDA, CDR2 SQIVND (reference sequence). CDR3 amino acids: CASSSTGGSNTEAFF. The CDR3 bases are TGTGCCAGTAGCTCGACAGGGGGCTCGAACACTGAAGCTTTCTTT. Supplemented by reference TRBV19 and TRBJ1-1, the full variable domain reads DGGITQSPKYLFRKEGQNVTLSCEQNLNHDAMYWYRQDPGQGLRLIYYSQIVNDFQKGDIAEGYSVSREKKESFPLTVTSAQKNPTAFYLCASSSTGGSNTEAFFGQGTRLTVV.

This clone was found once. This sequence joins TRBV10-1 and TRBJ2-7, with a weak D call TRBD1 (6 bases). Trimming stripped 3 bases from V and 4 bases from J, with 10 bases between. This CDR3 spans 13 amino acids. In germline, CDR1 is WNHNN, CDR2 SYGVQD (reference sequence). The CDR3 sequence is CASSERTGYEQYF. CDR3 nucleotides: TGCGCCAGCAGTGAAAGAACAGGGTACGAGCAGTACTTC.

This clone was seen only once. J is TRBJ2-7 and V is TRBV5-6; 7 bases match TRBD1. CDR3 length: 16 amino acids. V lost 2 bases and J lost 1; bases outside the gene matches: 9. Germline V gives CDR1 SGHDT, CDR2 YYEEEE. The CDR3 DNA reads as TGTGCCAGCAGCTTAGCGGTGACAGGGTTTTCCTACGAGCAGTACTTC. Its protein is CASSLAVTGFSYEQYF.

The chain combines TRBV7-2 with TRBJ2-3; 12 bases map to TRBD2. V trimming: 5 bases; J trimming: 9 bases; junction bases outside the gene matches: 12. CDR1 and CDR2 (germline): SGHTA, FQGNSA. The CDR3 covers 16 residues. The CDR3 DNA reads as TGTGCCAGCAGCGCCCGGACTAGCGGGGCCGGGGGAACGCAGTATTTT. Translation: CASSARTSGAGGTQYF.

This clone was seen only once. J is TRBJ2-6 and V is TRBV29-1, with no clear D. Germline values: CDR1 SQVTM, CDR2 ANQGSEA. Trimming stripped 5 bases from V and 0 bases from J, with 5 bases between. CDR3 length equals 13 residues. This CDR3 reads CSVLRSGANVLTF. As DNA, the CDR3 is TGCAGCGTTCTCCGCTCTGGGGCCAACGTCCTGACTTTC. The entire variable domain, with the rest obtained from reference TRBV29-1 and TRBJ2-6, is as follows: SAVISQKPSRDICQRGTSLTIQCQVDSQVTMMFWYRQQPGQSLTLIATANQGSEATYESGFVIDKFPISRPNLTFSTLTVSNMSPEDSSIYLCSVLRSGANVLTFGAGSRLTVL.

J is TRBJ2-2 and V is TRBV5-1, with a tentative D call TRBD1 (6 bases). This CDR3 has 16 residues. In germline, CDR1 is SGHRS, CDR2 YFSETQ. V lost 4 bases, J lost 2 bases, and 15 bases lay in between. The CDR3 bases are TGCGCCAGCAGCCCCCCGGCACAGGGCAACACCGGGGAGCTGTTTTTT. Translation: CASSPPAQGNTGELFF.

This clone has a handful of counts. The chain joins TRBV7-9 to TRBJ1-6; D is unresolved. The V end lost 5 bases, the J end lost 8 bases, and 10 bases lay between the germline ends. The CDR3 runs 13 residues. Looked up from germline, CDR1 is SEHNR and CDR2 is FQNEAQ (reference sequence). CDR3 nucleotide sequence: TGTGCCAGCAGCGCTATAGATCATTCACCCCTCCACTTT. As protein: CASSAIDHSPLHF.

V gene TRBV2 combines with J gene TRBJ1-1; D call uncertain. Germline loops: CDR1 SNHLY, CDR2 FYNNEI. The CDR3 runs 12 residues. Trimming removed 4 bases from V and 11 bases from J, with 14 bases in between. CDR3 nucleotides: TGTGCCAGCAGTGTTGGGCAGGTTAAGGCTTTCTTT. Protein product: CASSVGQVKAFF.

The chain employs TRBV27 and TRBJ2-4; 9 bases agree with TRBD2. J gave up 0 bases and V 4 bases, and 13 bases lay outside the gene matches. Germline values: CDR1 MNHEY, CDR2 SMNVEV (reference sequence). The CDR3 has 19 residues. CDR3: CASSSVRFTSGLAKNIQYF. The CDR3 DNA follows: TGTGCCAGCAGTTCAGTTCGTTTTACTAGCGGGTTAGCCAAAAACATTCAGTACTTC.

The chain links TRBV19 to TRBJ1-5, with 7 bases matching TRBD1. Germline V gene sequence: CDR1 LNHDA, CDR2 SQIVND (reference sequence). V lost 5 bases and J lost 3; bases outside the gene matches: 7. This CDR3 has 15 amino acids. The CDR3 DNA is TGTGCCAGTAGTTACCGGGACAGCTCCAATCAGCCCCAGCATTTT. Its protein product is CASSYRDSSNQPQHF.

The J gene is TRBJ2-5, the V gene TRBV11-2; 8 nucleotides agree with TRBD1. Unmatched junction bases numbered 7, after V lost 0 bases and J lost 7 bases. The CDR3 length is 15 residues. Per germline, CDR1 SGHAT and CDR2 FQNNGV. DNA of the CDR3: TGTGCCAGCAGCTTAGAACCCGGACAGGGCGGGACCCAGTACTTC. This encodes CASSLEPGQGGTQYF.

This chain links TRBV5-4 with TRBJ1-4, with D maybe TRBD1 (6 bases). Germline values: CDR1 SGHNT, CDR2 YYREEE (reference sequence). Trimming removed 4 bases at V and 8 bases at J, with 18 bases between. This CDR3 region has 15 residues. CDR3 coding DNA: TGTGCCAGCAGCCTCGCAGGGGCGCGGAGAGAAAAACTGTTTTTT. Its protein is CASSLAGARREKLFF.

This sequence joins TRBV6-6 and TRBJ1-1, with D possibly TRBD1 on 6 matching bases. This CDR3 region has 14 residues. The V end lost 6 bases, the J end lost 1 base, and 12 bases lay between the germline ends. The germline V gene encodes CDR1 MNHNY and CDR2 SVGAGI (reference sequence). CDR3 nucleotides: TGTGCCAGCAGACAACAGGGACCGAACACTGAAGCTTTCTTT. It encodes CASRQQGPNTEAFF.

The chain employs TRBV6-1 and TRBJ1-5; D call uncertain. Germline V gene data show CDR1 as MNHNS and CDR2 as SASEGT. CDR3 length: 14 amino acids. Trimming took off 3 bases at V and 2 bases at J, with 8 bases between the two ends. CDR3 residues: CASSDSGGNQPQHF. CDR3 nucleotide sequence: TGTGCCAGCAGTGATTCCGGGGGCAATCAGCCCCAGCATTTT.

The chain is built from TRBV5-1 and TRBJ2-5; 7 nucleotides agree with TRBD2. The CDR3 is 16 amino acids. Germline V gene data show CDR1 as SGHRS and CDR2 as YFSETQ. V lost 0 bases to trimming and J lost 0 bases; unmatched junction nucleotides: 5. The CDR3 loop reads CASSLAWRENQETQYF. The CDR3 nucleotides read TGCGCCAGCAGCTTGGCCTGGCGGGAGAACCAAGAGACCCAGTACTTC. The whole variable domain, filled in from reference TRBV5-1 and TRBJ2-5, reads KAGVTQTPRYLIKTRGQQVTLSCSPISGHRSVSWYQQTPGQGLQFLFEYFSETQRNKGNFPGRFSGRQFSNSRSEMNVSTLELGDSALYLCASSLAWRENQETQYFGPGTRLLVL.

The chain carries TRBV7-8 and TRBJ2-3; 12 bases agree with TRBD2. Germline trimming cut 8 bases from V and 3 bases from J; bases unmatched to any gene: 3. CDR1 is SGHVS and CDR2 is FQNEAQ in the germline V gene. The CDR3 extends over 14 amino acids. The CDR3, as DNA: TGTGCCAGCCTAGCGGGAGGGCCGACAGATACGCAGTATTTT. Translation gives CASLAGGPTDTQYF.

In its sample, this clone was seen a few times. V is TRBV3-1 (or the pseudogene TRBV3-2) and J is TRBJ2-7; 10 positions match TRBD1. There are 14 residues in the CDR3. CDR1 LGHDT and CDR2 YNNKEL come from the germline V gene (reference sequence). V dropped 5 bases and J dropped 2; count of bases not matched to a gene: 3. The CDR3 here is CASSFGTGAYEQYF. The DNA of the CDR3 is TGTGCCAGCAGCTTCGGGACAGGGGCCTACGAGCAGTACTTC.